These T cell receptor beta chains were read from a single sample in a study of T cell changes during pregnancy in multiple sclerosis. Measured with immunoSEQ multiplex PCR; TCRdb has only the in-frame clones, and not every one. The data show approximately 100,000 clones, approximately 92% seen once. The sequenced sample was peripheral blood, obtained in the second trimester of pregnancy. The receptors were gathered from a female donor with multiple sclerosis, enrolled in a pregnancy study. The CDR3 runs from the conserved cysteine through the conserved F or W. The D gene is left open where the match is weak. The listing skips clone size in some rows; elsewhere it reads once, few, many or a size class.

J,D,size,V,CDR3,DNA
TRBJ2-5,NA,NA,TRBV28,CASSSGQAETQYF,TGTGCCAGCAGTTCGGGACAAGCGGAGACCCAGTACTTC
TRBJ2-1,TRBD1,NA,TRBV11-2,CASSLDVFLGRGHEQFF,TGTGCCAGCAGCTTAGATGTGTTCTTGGGCAGGGGGCATGAGCAGTTCTTC
TRBJ1-1,TRBD1,once,TRBV27,CASSPQGSHTEAFF,TGTGCCAGCAGTCCACAGGGGTCTCACACTGAAGCTTTCTTT
TRBJ1-5,NA,NA,TRBV19,CASMNPYSGQPQHF,TGTGCCAGTATGAATCCATATTCAGGTCAGCCCCAGCATTTT
TRBJ2-7,TRBD2,NA,TRBV5-1,CASSLGLAGVNTLGEQYF,TGCGCCAGCAGCTTAGGACTAGCGGGAGTAAACACATTGGGGGAGCAGTACTTC
TRBJ2-1,NA,NA,TRBV29-1,CSVARGTSLNEQFF,TGCAGCGTTGCTCGCGGGACCTCGCTTAATGAGCAGTTCTTC
TRBJ2-5,NA,NA,TRBV6-6,CASTLQETQYF,TGTGCCAGCACCCTACAAGAGACCCAGTACTTC
TRBJ2-1,TRBD2,NA,TRBV7-8,CASSPWNPRTSGSYNEQFF,TGTGCCAGCAGCCCATGGAACCCTAGGACTAGCGGCTCCTACAATGAGCAGTTCTTC
TRBJ1-2,TRBD1,NA,TRBV4-1,CASSQLRTGSGGYTF,TGCGCCAGCAGCCAACTCCGGACAGGGAGCGGTGGCTACACCTTC
TRBJ2-1,NA,NA,TRBV21-1,CASSAASTCNEQFF,TGTGCCAGCAGCGCAGCCTCGACATGCAATGAGCAGTTCTTC
TRBJ2-2,NA,NA,TRBV29-1,CSVAAGTGELFF,TGCAGCGTGGCCGCAGGCACCGGGGAGCTGTTTTTT
TRBJ2-1,TRBD2,NA,TRBV7-9,CASGLAGANEQFF,TGTGCCAGCGGACTAGCGGGAGCCAATGAGCAGTTCTTC
TRBJ2-5,NA,once,TRBV5-4,CASSLPATGGAETQYF,TGTGCCAGCAGCTTGCCTGCAACGGGGGGCGCAGAGACCCAGTACTTC
TRBJ2-4,TRBD1,NA,TRBV15,CATSRVGRGSAKNIQYF,TGTGCCACCAGCAGAGTGGGCAGGGGGTCGGCCAAAAACATTCAGTACTTC
TRBJ1-4,TRBD1,NA,TRBV28,CASSLPTGANEKLFF,TGTGCCAGCAGTCTCCCGACAGGGGCAAATGAAAAACTGTTTTTT
TRBJ2-2,TRBD2,NA,TRBV6-6,CASGREGELFF,TGTGCCAGCGGGAGGGAGGGGGAGCTGTTTTTT
TRBJ1-1,NA,NA,TRBV9,CASSVVGARNTEAFF,TGTGCCAGCAGCGTAGTGGGGGCGCGGAACACTGAAGCTTTCTTT
TRBJ1-1,TRBD1,NA,TRBV5-1,CASSSRTGLDTEAFF,TGCGCCAGCAGCTCCAGGACAGGGTTAGACACTGAAGCTTTCTTT
TRBJ2-3,NA,once,TRBV28,CASSQGQHTDTQYF,TGTGCCAGCAGTCAAGGACAGCACACAGATACGCAGTATTTT
TRBJ2-7,TRBD1,NA,TRBV6-1,CASSDWDRGVDEQYF,TGTGCCAGCAGTGACTGGGACAGGGGCGTGGACGAGCAGTACTTC
TRBJ2-2,TRBD2,NA,TRBV5-1,CASSLRWGGTGELFF,TGCGCCAGCAGCCTCCGGTGGGGGGGCACCGGGGAGCTGTTTTTT
TRBJ1-4,NA,few,TRBV19,CATLSRGEKLFF,TGTGCCACTCTCTCGCGGGGTGAAAAACTGTTTTTT
TRBJ1-1,NA,few,TRBV5-6,CASSLYAREAFF,TGTGCCAGCAGCTTGTACGCCAGGGAAGCTTTCTTT
TRBJ2-7,NA,NA,TRBV7-6,CASSPTPGTPYEQYF,TGTGCCAGCAGCCCAACCCCCGGGACACCCTACGAGCAGTACTTC
TRBJ2-3,NA,NA,TRBV5-1,CASSRRQGSDTQYF,TGCGCCAGCAGCAGACGCCAGGGTTCTGATACGCAGTATTTT
TRBJ2-5,NA,NA,TRBV11-2,CASSRPSGGLETQYF,TGTGCCAGCAGCCGACCGTCCGGGGGATTGGAGACCCAGTACTTC
TRBJ1-1,NA,NA,TRBV6-1,CASSPGRGGEAFF,TGTGCCAGCAGTCCCGGTAGGGGCGGTGAAGCTTTCTTT
TRBJ2-7,TRBD1,NA,TRBV27,CASSNRGAYEQYF,TGTGCCAGCAGTAACAGGGGGGCCTACGAGCAGTACTTC
TRBJ2-3,NA,NA,TRBV6-5,CASRTRHGGDTQYF,TGTGCCAGCAGGACACGGCACGGGGGTGATACGCAGTATTTT
TRBJ1-1,NA,NA,TRBV5-1,CASSLGGQNTEAFF,TGCGCCAGCAGCCTAGGCGGACAGAACACTGAAGCTTTCTTT
TRBJ1-1,NA,NA,TRBV19,CASTNIWGRKNTEAFF,TGTGCCAGTACCAATATCTGGGGGCGGAAGAACACTGAAGCTTTCTTT
TRBJ2-5,TRBD2,NA,TRBV19,CASRETSGTETQYF,TGTGCCAGTAGGGAGACTAGCGGGACAGAGACCCAGTACTTC
TRBJ2-7,NA,NA,TRBV7-9,CASSLIVGGFYEQYF,TGTGCCAGCAGCTTAATCGTGGGAGGCTTTTACGAGCAGTACTTC
TRBJ2-3,NA,NA,TRBV10-3,CAISDGQGVSDTQYF,TGTGCCATCAGTGATGGGCAGGGCGTCTCCGATACGCAGTATTTT
TRBJ2-2,TRBD1,NA,TRBV9,CASSVGQGVAGELFF,TGTGCCAGCAGCGTAGGGCAGGGGGTCGCCGGGGAGCTGTTTTTT
TRBJ1-1,NA,few,TRBV9,CASSQRLNTEAFF,TGTGCCAGCAGCCAACGGTTGAACACTGAAGCTTTCTTT
TRBJ1-5,TRBD1,NA,TRBV19,CASASGTGPNQPQHF,TGTGCCAGTGCCTCCGGGACAGGACCCAATCAGCCCCAGCATTTT
TRBJ2-7,TRBD1,NA,TRBV6-6,CASSRQGGNEQYF,TGTGCCAGCAGTCGACAGGGTGGTAACGAGCAGTACTTC
TRBJ1-2,NA,NA,TRBV28,CASSLTPGHAGGGGYTF,TGTGCCAGCAGTTTAACCCCTGGGCATGCAGGCGGGGGAGGCTACACCTTC
TRBJ2-7,NA,NA,TRBV6-5,CASSYSRGVYEQYF,TGTGCCAGCAGTTACTCGCGCGGAGTCTACGAGCAGTACTTC
TRBJ1-2,TRBD1,NA,TRBV19,CASSSQKGQIYTF,TGTGCCAGTAGTAGCCAAAAGGGACAGATCTACACCTTC
TRBJ1-5,NA,NA,TRBV13,CASSLGGRNQPQHF,TGTGCCAGCAGCTTAGGGGGCCGAAATCAGCCCCAGCATTTT
TRBJ1-1,NA,few,TRBV19,CASSLQIFTEAFF,TGTGCCAGTAGCCTACAGATATTCACTGAAGCTTTCTTT
TRBJ2-7,NA,NA,TRBV15,CATSADRSSYEQYF,TGTGCCACCAGCGCCGACAGGAGCTCCTACGAGCAGTACTTC
TRBJ2-2,NA,NA,TRBV2,CASSPTVNTGELFF,TGTGCCAGCAGTCCGACAGTGAACACCGGGGAGCTGTTTTTT
TRBJ2-7,TRBD1,NA,TRBV6-5,CASRRTGSEQYF,TGTGCCAGCAGACGGACAGGGTCCGAGCAGTACTTC